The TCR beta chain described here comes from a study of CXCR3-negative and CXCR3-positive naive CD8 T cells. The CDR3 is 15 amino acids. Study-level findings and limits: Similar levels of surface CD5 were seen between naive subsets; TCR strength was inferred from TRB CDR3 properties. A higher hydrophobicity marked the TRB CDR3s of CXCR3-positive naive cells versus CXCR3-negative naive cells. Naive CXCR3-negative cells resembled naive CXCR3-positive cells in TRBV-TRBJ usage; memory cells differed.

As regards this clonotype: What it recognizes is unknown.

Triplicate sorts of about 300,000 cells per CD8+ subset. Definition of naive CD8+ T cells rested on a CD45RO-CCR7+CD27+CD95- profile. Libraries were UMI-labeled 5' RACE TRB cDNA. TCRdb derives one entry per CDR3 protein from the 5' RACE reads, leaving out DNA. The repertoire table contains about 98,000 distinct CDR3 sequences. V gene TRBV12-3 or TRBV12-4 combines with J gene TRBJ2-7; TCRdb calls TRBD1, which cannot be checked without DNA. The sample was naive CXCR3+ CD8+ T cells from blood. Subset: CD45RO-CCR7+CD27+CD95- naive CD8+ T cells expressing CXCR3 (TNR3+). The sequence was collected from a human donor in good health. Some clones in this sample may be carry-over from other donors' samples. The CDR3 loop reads CASTQTGTGSYEQYF.